These 20 T cell receptor beta chains were sequenced from one sample in a study of blood T cell repertoires in COVID-19. The data were produced by immunoSEQ multiplex PCR, yet TCRdb's version contains in-frame clones alone and is incomplete. The sample consists of around 320,000 clones, about 91% of them appearing once. The sequencing input was peripheral blood. The source is a woman in her 30s who had recovered from COVID-19.

The V and J genes are TRBV2 and TRBJ1-4; possibly TRBD1 for D (5 bases). Germline CDR1 SNHLY, CDR2 FYNNEI. The CDR3 is made up of 18 amino acids. Trimming stripped 2 bases from V and 0 bases from J, with 16 bases between. This chain's CDR3 is CASSEFGQGGSTNEKLFF. The CDR3 DNA reads TGTGCCAGCAGTGAATTTGGGCAGGGAGGATCAACTAATGAAAAACTGTTTTTT.

This chain uses TRBV23-1 with TRBJ2-1; 9 bases match TRBD2. TRBV23-1 is identified as an open reading frame with a role that is uncertain. There are 15 residues in the CDR3. V gave up 7 bases and J gave up 8 bases; unmatched junction bases: 12. DNA for the CDR3: TGCGCCAGCAAGACCGCCGGGACTAGCATCGATGAGCAGTTCTTC. It is translated as CASKTAGTSIDEQFF.

V and J are TRBV21-1 and TRBJ1-2; TRBD1 was called by the table and not checked on the DNA. TRBV21-1 is designated a pseudogene. This CDR3 is built from 14 residues. The CDR3 loop is CARQGQGRNYGYTF. The CDR3 bases are TGTGCCAGACAGGGACAGGGCCGCAACTATGGCTACACCTTC.

The CDR3 loop reads CASSLDSSNQPQHF. CDR3 nucleotide sequence: TGTGCCAGCAGTTTAGACAGCTCGAATCAGCCCCAGCATTTT. The rearrangement links TRBV28 to TRBJ1-5, with TRBD1 as a possible D gene (5 bases). Germline lookup yields CDR1 MDHEN and CDR2 SYDVKM. Trimming shortened V by 2 bases and J by 4 bases, and 9 bases separated the two germline ends. The CDR3 has 14 residues.

V gene TRBV6-6 combines with J gene TRBJ2-5, with D possibly matching TRBD2 (5 bases). The germline V gene encodes CDR1 MNHNY and CDR2 SVGAGI (reference sequence). There are 13 residues in the CDR3. The V end was cut by 4 bases, the J end by 3 bases, with 9 bases between. The CDR3 sequence is CASSWTPEETQYF. CDR3 coding DNA: TGTGCCAGCAGTTGGACTCCAGAAGAGACCCAGTACTTC.

A note on this clone: At one end the junction does not follow the germline gene, possibly because of a read error. J is TRBJ1-5 and V is TRBV11-2; unclear D gene. The germline V gene encodes CDR1 SGHAT and CDR2 FQNNGV. The CDR3 extends over 14 amino acids. The CDR3 region has the DNA TGTGCCAGCAGCCTAGATTATAGCAATCAGCCCCAGCATTTT. It is translated as CASSLDYSNQPQHF. The full variable domain, in which reference TRBV11-2 and TRBJ1-5 provide the parts outside the CDR3, is EAGVAQSPRYKIIEKRQSVAFWCNPISGHATLYWYQQILGQGPKLLIQFQNNGVVDDSQLPKDRFSAERLKGVDSTLKIQPAKLEDSAVYLCASSLDYSNQPQHFGDGTRLSIL.

The chain recombines TRBV10-3 with TRBJ1-1; 9 nucleotides agree with TRBD1. This CDR3 is built from 16 residues. V dropped 1 base and J dropped 2; count of bases not matched to a gene: 5. Germline CDR1 ENHRY, CDR2 SYGVKD. The CDR3 reads CAISEFDRGVNTEAFF. In DNA form, the CDR3 reads TGTGCCATCAGTGAGTTCGACAGGGGGGTTAACACTGAAGCTTTCTTT.

The chain links TRBV12-3 or TRBV12-4 to TRBJ1-1, with 7 bases fitting TRBD1. Trimming removed 6 bases from V and 4 bases from J; junction bases left unmatched: 5. The CDR3 loop spans 13 amino acids. The CDR3 here is CASSEAGGTEAFF. The CDR3 region has the DNA TGTGCCAGCAGCGAAGCAGGGGGCACTGAAGCTTTCTTT.

J is TRBJ2-5 and V is TRBV7-9, with 7 bases that match TRBD1. From germline, CDR1 is SEHNR and CDR2 FQNEAQ (reference sequence). The CDR3 spans 16 residues. With V trimmed by 5 bases and J by 2 bases, 11 bases remained unmatched. The chain's CDR3 is CASSQSFLTGQETQYF. CDR3 bases: TGTGCCAGCAGCCAATCCTTCCTGACAGGGCAAGAGACCCAGTACTTC. Full variable domain (remainder filled in from reference TRBV7-9 and TRBJ2-5): DTGVSQNPRHKITKRGQNVTFRCDPISEHNRLYWYRQTLGQGPEFLTYFQNEAQLEKSRLLSDRFSAERPKGSFSTLEIQRTEQGDSAMYLCASSQSFLTGQETQYFGPGTRLLVL.

The chain links TRBV29-1 to TRBJ1-2, with 7 bases aligning to TRBD1. There are 13 residues in the CDR3. The germline V gene encodes CDR1 SQVTM and CDR2 ANQGSEA. Germline trimming cut 5 bases from V and 0 bases from J; bases unmatched to any gene: 3. CDR3 sequence: CSVWDRSNYGYTF. The DNA for the CDR3 is TGCAGCGTTTGGGACAGATCTAACTATGGCTACACCTTC.

This chain connects TRBV30 to TRBJ1-1; 9 nucleotides align to TRBD1. There are 13 residues in the CDR3. Trimming took 5 bases from V and 4 from J; bases not matched to a gene: 5. Germline V gene sequence: CDR1 GTSNPN, CDR2 SVGIG (reference sequence). DNA for the CDR3: TGTGCCTGGGGACAGGGGTCGTTCACTGAAGCTTTCTTT. Amino acid sequence: CAWGQGSFTEAFF.

The genes are TRBV5-4 and TRBJ2-3, with 9 bases aligning to TRBD1. J was trimmed by 1 base and V by 4 bases; bases with no gene match: 10. From germline, CDR1 is SGHNT and CDR2 YYREEE (reference sequence). The CDR3 covers 17 residues. The CDR3 here is CASSVPGQGPGTDTQYF. CDR3 nucleotide sequence: TGTGCCAGCAGCGTCCCGGGACAGGGCCCTGGCACAGATACGCAGTATTTT.

The chain has TRBV27 and TRBJ1-2; a possible D gene is TRBD1 (6 bases). V was pared by 4 bases and J by 7 bases, with 13 bases between. CDR1 is MNHEY, CDR2 SMNVEV, per germline (reference sequence). This CDR3 spans 13 amino acids. CDR3 in amino acids: CASSSYRDTGYTF. CDR3 nucleotides: TGTGCCAGCAGTTCTTACCGGGACACTGGCTACACCTTC.

V and J are TRBV28 and TRBJ1-2; 8 bases are shared with TRBD1. This CDR3 has 16 residues. The ends lost 5 bases at V and 5 bases at J; junction bases unmatched: 13. Germline CDR1 and CDR2: MDHEN and SYDVKM. As DNA, the CDR3 is TGTGCCAGCAGTCTCACAGGGGGTGCGAGTTATTATGGCTACACCTTC. Protein sequence: CASSLTGGASYYGYTF.

The J gene is TRBJ2-7, the V gene TRBV5-1; the D gene is possibly TRBD2 (6 bases). V dropped 4 bases and J dropped 8 bases, with 25 bases sitting between them. The CDR3 has 16 residues. The germline V gene has CDR1 SGHRS and CDR2 YFSETQ. In nucleotides, the CDR3 is TGCGCCAGCAGCCCAAGAACGGGACTCCTAACTGACAAGCAGTACTTC. Translated: CASSPRTGLLTDKQYF.

This clone was seen just once. V gene TRBV29-1 combines with J gene TRBJ1-1; 9 bases fit TRBD1. The CDR3 has 15 residues. Germline loops: CDR1 SQVTM, CDR2 ANQGSEA. With V trimmed by 5 bases and J by 1 base, 8 bases remained unmatched. CDR3 sequence reads: CSVLSGTGWNTEAFF. For the CDR3, the DNA is TGCAGCGTTCTATCTGGGACAGGGTGGAACACTGAAGCTTTCTTT.

J is TRBJ1-5 and V is TRBV6-2 or TRBV6-3, with D possibly matching TRBD1 (5 bases). The CDR3 runs to 14 residues. Trimming took 5 bases from V and 1 from J, leaving 9 bases between them. The germline CDR1 and CDR2 sequences are MNHEY and SVGEGT. The CDR3: CASSIPGSNQPQHF. The CDR3 DNA follows: TGTGCCAGCAGTATTCCAGGGAGCAATCAGCCCCAGCATTTT.

CDR3 sequence (DNA): TGTGCCTGGAGCCCCCAACAGGGGCTGTTTTTT. Translated: CAWSPQQGLFF. This chain connects TRBV30 to TRBJ2-2; weak D call: TRBD1 (6 bases). The germline V gene encodes CDR1 GTSNPN and CDR2 SVGIG (reference sequence). The CDR3 covers 11 residues. The ends were cut back, 3 bases at V and 13 bases at J, with 12 bases in the middle.

In this sample, this clone turned up a few times. The chain has TRBV9 and TRBJ2-5; 15 positions agree with TRBD2. CDR1 and CDR2 from the germline V gene are SGDLS and YYNGEE. The CDR3 is 18 amino acids. Trimming removed 2 bases from V and 5 bases from J; junction bases left unmatched: 10. The CDR3 coding sequence is TGTGCCAGCAGCGTCGGGACTAGCGGGGGGACTACCGCGGAGACCCAGTACTTC. Amino acid sequence: CASSVGTSGGTTAETQYF.

The genes are TRBV7-2 and TRBJ2-7; possibly TRBD2 for D (6 bases). V was pared by 5 bases and J by 0 bases, with 14 bases between. The CDR3 sequence is 15 residues long. Germline V gives CDR1 SGHTA, CDR2 FQGNSA. Written as DNA, the CDR3 is TGTGCCAGCAGCCCCACGGGGGTTTTCTCCTACGAGCAGTACTTC. It yields the protein CASSPTGVFSYEQYF.